The rows below give T cell receptor beta chains drawn from one sample of a study of cytomegalovirus exposure and HLA in healthy donors. Sequencing used immunoSEQ multiplex PCR; TCRdb keeps in-frame clones, though not all of them. The table records approximately 67,000 clones, roughly two thirds of them present only once. Sequencing was done on a sample of PBMCs. The source is a woman in her thirties in good health and CMV-seronegative. Both conserved end residues are part of each CDR3. A D gene is named only where the DNA matches it firmly. Only part of the rows carry a size: once, few, many, or a class if the clone is expanded.

NA TRBJ2-7 TRBV28 NA CASRYSGTYEQYF TGTGCCAGCAGGTATTCAGGTACCTACGAGCAGTACTTC
NA TRBJ2-7 TRBV5-1 NA CASSLDPGLYEQYF TGCGCCAGCAGCTTGGACCCAGGGCTCTACGAGCAGTACTTC
NA TRBJ2-3 TRBV14 NA CASSQVGGLTDTQYF TGTGCCAGCAGCCAAGTTGGGGGCCTCACAGATACGCAGTATTTT
NA TRBJ2-3 TRBV15 NA CATSRAEGFDTQYF TGTGCCACCAGCAGAGCGGAGGGCTTTGATACGCAGTATTTT
TRBD1 TRBJ1-1 TRBV5-4 NA CASSSEGQVYTEAFF TGTGCCAGCAGCTCCGAGGGACAGGTGTACACTGAAGCTTTCTTT
TRBD1 TRBJ2-7 TRBV7-9 NA CSSTGEVGEQYF TGTTCCAGCACAGGGGAAGTAGGCGAGCAGTACTTC
TRBD2 TRBJ2-5 TRBV7-3 once CASSRGTSGKETQYF TGTGCCAGCAGCCGTGGGACTAGCGGGAAAGAGACCCAGTACTTC
TRBD1 TRBJ2-7 TRBV28 NA CASSSSGTGKNEQYF TGTGCCAGCAGTTCCTCCGGGACAGGGAAAAACGAGCAGTACTTC
TRBD1 TRBJ1-2 TRBV2 NA CASRDRAGYGYTF TGTGCCAGCAGGGACAGGGCCGGATATGGCTACACCTTC
NA TRBJ1-2 TRBV28 NA CASSLDPGSYGYTF TGTGCCAGCAGTTTAGATCCGGGAAGTTATGGCTACACCTTC
NA TRBJ1-3 TRBV4-1 NA CASSQDEREPGNTIYF TGCGCCAGCAGCCAAGACGAGAGGGAACCTGGAAACACCATATATTTT
NA TRBJ1-5 TRBV4-1 NA CASSQRLGGEQPQHF TGCGCCAGCAGCCAACGCCTGGGGGGGGAACAGCCCCAGCATTTT
NA TRBJ1-2 TRBV18 NA CASSQGEGGYGYTF TGTGCCAGCTCACAGGGAGAAGGCGGATATGGCTACACCTTC
TRBD2 TRBJ2-7 TRBV7-9 once CASSLGGTRSYEQYF TGTGCCAGCAGCTTAGGTGGGACTAGGTCCTACGAGCAGTACTTC
NA TRBJ1-4 TRBV7-2 once CASSPPSESEKLFF TGTGCCAGCAGCCCCCCAAGCGAGAGTGAAAAACTGTTTTTT
TRBD1 TRBJ2-1 TRBV9 NA CASRPLGQGYNEQFF TGTGCCAGTCGCCCCTTGGGACAGGGGTACAATGAGCAGTTCTTC
NA TRBJ1-2 TRBV30 NA CAWSVRRDYGYTF TGTGCCTGGAGTGTACGGAGGGACTATGGCTACACCTTC
NA TRBJ2-1 TRBV7-2 NA CASSPPGRSYNEQFF TGTGCCAGCAGCCCCCCTGGCAGGTCCTACAATGAGCAGTTCTTC
NA TRBJ2-5 TRBV19 NA CASSIQGVGETQYF TGTGCCAGTAGTATACAGGGTGTCGGGGAGACCCAGTACTTC